The 24 T cell receptor beta chains in this list originate from one sample, sequenced in a study of blood T cell repertoires in COVID-19. Assay used: immunoSEQ multiplex PCR; TCRdb lists only in-frame clones, some missing. The sample has about 83,000 clones; approximately 90% are singletons. Sequencing used peripheral blood. These receptors were taken from a woman aged 50 to 60 with active or convalescent COVID-19.

This chain uses TRBV6-5 with TRBJ2-1, with D possibly TRBD2 on 5 matching bases. Trimming pared 7 bases from V and 9 bases from J, leaving 10 bases between. The CDR3 totals 11 residues. CDR1 and CDR2 from the germline V gene are MNHEY and SVGAGI. CDR3 loop: CASIRRGEQFF. The CDR3 coding sequence is TGTGCCAGCATTAGACGGGGTGAGCAGTTCTTC.

The V gene is TRBV2, the J gene TRBJ1-5; 8 nucleotides line up with TRBD1. J was trimmed by 1 base and V by 6 bases; bases with no gene match: 5. The CDR3 runs to 15 residues. Looked up from germline, CDR1 is SNHLY and CDR2 is FYNNEI. The CDR3 sequence is CASSGRGQSNQPQHF. CDR3 sequence (DNA): TGTGCCAGCAGCGGCAGGGGGCAAAGCAATCAGCCCCAGCATTTT.

This clone is deemed medium-sized. The CDR3 coding sequence is TGTGCCACAGGACACTTTGCAACTAATGAAAAACTGTTTTTT. Translating gives CATGHFATNEKLFF. The V gene is TRBV24-1, the J gene TRBJ1-4; possibly TRBD1 for D (5 bases). This CDR3 region has 14 residues. From germline, CDR1 is KGHDR and CDR2 SFDVKD. The V end lost 10 bases, the J end lost 0 bases, and 11 bases lay between the germline ends.

The chain combines TRBV19 with TRBJ1-1; TRBD1 agrees at 8 bases. CDR3 length: 14 residues. Germline V CDR1 and CDR2: LNHDA, SQIVND (reference sequence). V lost 3 bases, J lost 4 bases, and 4 bases stayed unmatched. The CDR3 here is CASSIQGAVTEAFF. CDR3 sequence (DNA): TGTGCCAGTAGTATTCAGGGGGCTGTCACTGAAGCTTTCTTT.

V is TRBV5-1 and J is TRBJ1-1, with 10 bases that match TRBD1. This CDR3 has 15 residues. Trimming took 3 bases from V and 1 from J; bases not matched to a gene: 3. Germline V CDR1 and CDR2: SGHRS, YFSETQ. CDR3 sequence (DNA): TGCGCCAGCAGCTCGGGGGACAGGGGGAACACTGAAGCTTTCTTT. This translates into CASSSGDRGNTEAFF.

This clone was picked up one time. The chain uses TRBV18 and TRBJ2-1, with 10 nucleotides matching TRBD1. CDR3 size: 15 residues. V lost 4 bases to trimming and J lost 6 bases; unmatched junction nucleotides: 6. Germline V CDR1 and CDR2: KGHSH, LQKENI. The CDR3 bases are TGTGCCAGCTCACTACTCGGGACAGGGGCCAATGAGCAGTTCTTC. Translated, it gives CASSLLGTGANEQFF.

The V and J genes are TRBV15 and TRBJ2-1, with 16 nucleotides matching TRBD2. Germline V gene lookup returns CDR1 LNHNV and CDR2 YYDKDF (reference sequence). The CDR3 consists of 19 residues. Trimming took 3 bases from V and 2 from J; bases not matched to a gene: 7. The CDR3 region is CATSSTGTSGGVAYNEQFF. The CDR3 DNA follows: TGTGCCACCAGCAGCACCGGGACTAGCGGGGGGGTCGCCTACAATGAGCAGTTCTTC.

The V and J genes are TRBV24-1 and TRBJ2-3, with 7 bases identical to TRBD1. The CDR3 is made up of 16 amino acids. J was trimmed by 2 bases and V by 1 base; bases with no gene match: 5. Germline V lookup: CDR1 KGHDR, CDR2 SFDVKD. DNA for the CDR3: TGTGCCACCAGTGATTTAACAGGGGCCTTCACAGATACGCAGTATTTT. Translating gives CATSDLTGAFTDTQYF.

The chain joins TRBV3-1 (or the pseudogene TRBV3-2) to TRBJ1-4; no reliable D call. The CDR3 extends over 16 amino acids. The V gene lost 6 bases and the J gene lost 7 bases, with 21 bases spanning the gap. Per germline, CDR1 LGHDT and CDR2 YNNKEL (reference sequence). For the CDR3, the DNA is TGTGCCAGCAGATACTCCCTGGCAGCCGGGTCTGAAAAACTGTTTTTT. Translating gives CASRYSLAAGSEKLFF.

The chain uses TRBV7-2 and TRBJ2-1; 11 bases are a match to TRBD2. Germline V gene sequence: CDR1 SGHTA, CDR2 FQGNSA. The trim removed 4 bases at V and 4 bases at J, leaving 9 bases unmatched. This CDR3 region has 17 residues. CDR3: CASSSDFSGGAYNEQFF. CDR3 coding DNA: TGTGCCAGCAGCTCTGATTTTAGCGGGGGGGCTTACAATGAGCAGTTCTTC.

The CDR3 sequence: CASSTLPGGGQTQYF. For the CDR3, the DNA is TGTGCCAGCAGTACCCTCCCTGGGGGGGGACAGACCCAGTACTTC. The chain links TRBV28 to TRBJ2-5; 7 bases align to TRBD2. This CDR3 has 15 residues. V dropped 5 bases and J dropped 6; count of bases not matched to a gene: 12. Per the germline V gene, CDR1 is MDHEN and CDR2 is SYDVKM.

This clone was picked up one time. The chain recombines TRBV6-1 with TRBJ1-1, with a weak D call TRBD1 (5 bases). CDR3 length: 12 amino acids. Deletions cut 7 bases from V and 11 bases from J, with 17 bases between. CDR1 is MNHNS, CDR2 SASEGT, per germline. In nucleotides, the CDR3 is TGTGCCAGCATAAGGGGCCCAGGCGAGGCTTTCTTT. Amino acid sequence: CASIRGPGEAFF.

The chain is built from TRBV13 and TRBJ1-4; D gene ambiguous. The CDR3 is made up of 15 amino acids. Trimming took off 5 bases at V and 7 bases at J, with 17 bases between the two ends. Germline V lookup: CDR1 PRHDT, CDR2 FYEKMQ (reference sequence). CDR3 loop: CASSGRVSRFEKLFF. The CDR3 coding sequence is TGTGCCAGCAGCGGGCGGGTCTCGCGGTTTGAAAAACTGTTTTTT.

The CDR3 DNA reads TGTGCCATCAGTCCCGGACAACTATACGAGCAGTACTTC. This gives the protein CAISPGQLYEQYF. This chain joins TRBV10-3 and TRBJ2-7, with a weak D call TRBD1 (5 bases). The germline V and J ends were trimmed by 5 bases and 4 bases, with 12 bases remaining between them. The CDR3 is made up of 13 amino acids. The germline V gene has CDR1 ENHRY and CDR2 SYGVKD.

V gene TRBV19 combines with J gene TRBJ2-1; TRBD1 matches at 8 bases. Germline loops: CDR1 LNHDA, CDR2 SQIVND (reference sequence). CDR3 length: 15 amino acids. Unmatched junction bases numbered 5, after V lost 3 bases and J lost 4 bases. The CDR3 loop is CASSIVGQGYNEQFF. The CDR3 DNA follows: TGTGCCAGTAGTATTGTAGGACAGGGATACAATGAGCAGTTCTTC.

The rearrangement links TRBV27 to TRBJ1-2; TRBD1 might be the D (5 bases). Germline V CDR1 and CDR2: MNHEY, SMNVEV (reference sequence). CDR3 length: 13 amino acids. Trimming pared 7 bases from V and 8 bases from J, leaving 17 bases between. CDR3 DNA: TGTGCCAGCACCCCCCGGGGGGGGAAAGGCTACACCTTC. Translating it yields CASTPRGGKGYTF.

The V gene is TRBV24-1, the J gene TRBJ2-1; 14 nucleotides match TRBD2. Unmatched junction bases numbered 5, after V lost 7 bases and J lost 1 base. CDR1 is KGHDR, CDR2 SFDVKD, per germline. This CDR3 contains 17 residues. In DNA, the CDR3 is TGTGCCACCAGCCGGACTAGCGGGGGGCGATCCTACAATGAGCAGTTCTTC. Protein: CATSRTSGGRSYNEQFF.

V usage is TRBV6-2 or TRBV6-3 and J usage is TRBJ2-7, with D possibly TRBD1 on 6 matching bases. Trimming removed 0 bases at V and 3 bases at J, with 9 bases between. This CDR3 spans 14 amino acids. From germline, CDR1 is MNHEY and CDR2 SVGEGT. This CDR3 reads CASSYSGTNYEQYF. CDR3 in DNA: TGTGCCAGCAGTTACTCCGGGACAAACTACGAGCAGTACTTC.

The chain joins TRBV5-1 to TRBJ1-5, with a weak D call TRBD1 (5 bases). This CDR3 is built from 15 residues. Trimming removed 4 bases at V and 7 bases at J, with 18 bases between. Germline CDR1 SGHRS, CDR2 YFSETQ. The CDR3 sequence: CASSPTGEGQQPQHF. The CDR3 nucleotides are TGCGCCAGCAGCCCGACGGGGGAGGGGCAACAGCCCCAGCATTTT.

The chain has TRBV10-3 and TRBJ1-1, with a possible D match to TRBD1 (6 bases). Germline loops: CDR1 ENHRY, CDR2 SYGVKD. CDR3 size: 12 residues. V lost 10 bases to trimming and J lost 2 bases, with 11 bases between them. The CDR3 sequence is CASRGPNTEAFF. CDR3 nucleotides: TGTGCCAGCAGGGGCCCCAACACTGAAGCTTTCTTT.

The rearrangement links TRBV4-3 to TRBJ2-1; tentatively, D is TRBD1 (5 bases). CDR1 LGHNA and CDR2 YSLEER come from the germline V gene. CDR3 length: 15 amino acids. V was clipped by 0 bases and J by 5 bases, with 11 bases between them. In DNA, the CDR3 is TGCGCCAGCAGCCAAGATTGGGGCAGGGACAATGAGCAGTTCTTC. It translates to CASSQDWGRDNEQFF.

The rearrangement uses TRBV18 and TRBJ1-1; no clear D. Per germline, CDR1 KGHSH and CDR2 LQKENI. Between the trimmed V and J ends, which lost 3 bases and 1 base, there was a span of 12 bases. The CDR3 consists of 15 residues. CDR3 amino acids: CASSPFNEGNTEAFF. CDR3 in DNA: TGTGCCAGCTCACCGTTTAACGAGGGGAACACTGAAGCTTTCTTT.

This clone showed up just a few times. The V and J genes are TRBV19 and TRBJ2-3; 7 bases map to TRBD1. Germline V CDR1 and CDR2: LNHDA, SQIVND (reference sequence). The CDR3 totals 16 residues. The V and J ends lost 9 bases and 3 bases, in that order; junction bases with no gene match: 15. This CDR3 is CASRPGQIAWTDTQYF. CDR3 DNA sequence: TGTGCCAGCCGTCCGGGACAGATAGCCTGGACAGATACGCAGTATTTT.

The rearrangement uses TRBV7-8 and TRBJ2-1; 11 nucleotides line up with TRBD1. V was pared by 5 bases and J by 2 bases, with 5 bases of the junction left unmatched. Germline lookup yields CDR1 SGHVS and CDR2 FQNEAQ. The length of the CDR3 is 16 residues. DNA of the CDR3: TGTGCCAGCAGCCGAACGGGACAGGGGGCCTACAATGAGCAGTTCTTC. It yields the protein CASSRTGQGAYNEQFF.